The 21 T cell receptor beta chains below all came from one sample that was sequenced in a study of T-cell memory formation after mild COVID-19. Each CDR3 protein is one row after TCRdb ran MiXCR on the 5' RACE reads. This sample has approximately 500,000 distinct CDR3 sequences, with 20% to 30% found just once. The sequencing sample was made of PBMCs or a T cell subset sorted from them (not recorded which). The receptors stem from an adult woman who had mild COVID-19 (a few samples of this study predate the infection). Cell type and time point are not known.

The CDR3 region is CASSQDPERGTYEQYF. The CDR3 nucleotides are TGCGCCAGCAGCCAAGATCCCGAGCGGGGAACCTACGAGCAGTACTTC. J is TRBJ2-7 and V is TRBV4-1, with 7 bases aligning to TRBD2. V shed 0 bases and J 2 bases; nucleotides not matched to a gene: 7. This CDR3 spans 16 amino acids. CDR1 MGHRA and CDR2 YSYEKL come from the germline V gene.

The V gene is TRBV23-1, the J gene TRBJ2-5; D is perhaps TRBD1 (6 bases). TRBV23-1 is reported as an ORF; its role is uncertain. This CDR3 region has 15 residues. V gave up 0 bases and J gave up 2 bases, with 10 bases separating them. The CDR3 is CASSQSGQPQETQYF. Written as DNA, the CDR3 is TGCGCCAGCAGTCAATCTGGACAGCCACAAGAGACCCAGTACTTC.

The CDR3 here is CASSYSTLGEQYF. The CDR3 DNA reads TGTGCCAGCAGTTACTCCACCTTAGGGGAGCAGTACTTC. V usage is TRBV6-5 and J usage is TRBJ2-7; D remains unclear. V lost 0 bases to trimming and J lost 7 bases, with 10 bases between them. Germline V CDR1 and CDR2: MNHEY, SVGAGI. The CDR3 consists of 13 residues.

A few counts support this clonotype. The rearrangement uses TRBV29-1 and TRBJ2-1; the D gene is possibly TRBD1 (5 bases). Looked up from germline, CDR1 is SQVTM and CDR2 is ANQGSEA. The CDR3 runs to 14 residues. The V end lost 3 bases, the J end lost 4 bases, and 13 bases lay between the germline ends. CDR3 loop: CSVEQGRAYNEQFF. The CDR3 nucleotides are TGCAGCGTTGAGCAGGGCCGGGCGTACAATGAGCAGTTCTTC.

This clonotype was picked up a small number of times. Written as DNA, the CDR3 is TGTGCCAGCAGCTTACAAAGCGGGAGGTCGTACACAGATACGCAGTATTTT. Protein: CASSLQSGRSYTDTQYF. This sequence joins TRBV7-3 and TRBJ2-3; 9 bases map to TRBD2. Germline V gives CDR1 SGHTA, CDR2 FQGTGA. Germline trimming cut 2 bases from V and 2 bases from J; bases unmatched to any gene: 8. The CDR3 covers 17 residues.

The V call is TRBV15, the J call TRBJ1-2; tentatively, D is TRBD1 (5 bases). V lost 8 bases and J 7 bases, leaving 14 bases between the germline ends. The CDR3 has 12 residues. The germline V gene has CDR1 LNHNV and CDR2 YYDKDF (reference sequence). DNA of the CDR3: TGTGCCACCGAGGGACTAGCTGGTGGCTACACCTTC. This codes for CATEGLAGGYTF.

Ten or more counts support this clonotype. The CDR3 sequence: CASRWRGGLSDTQYF. The CDR3 region has the DNA TGTGCCAGCAGATGGAGGGGGGGCCTTTCAGATACGCAGTATTTT. The V and J genes are TRBV12-3 or TRBV12-4 and TRBJ2-3; D is possibly TRBD2 (7 bases). Trimming removed 6 bases from V and 4 bases from J, with 17 bases in between. The CDR3 has 15 amino acids.

This clonotype was recorded many times. The CDR3 DNA sequence: TGCAGTGCTAGTAAACAGGGAGGCGACGAGCAGTACTTC. Translating gives CSASKQGGDEQYF. The chain employs TRBV20-1 and TRBJ2-7, with D perhaps being TRBD1 or TRBD2 (6 bases each). The CDR3 consists of 13 residues. V gave up 3 bases and J gave up 5 bases, with 14 bases separating them. CDR1 DFQATT and CDR2 SNEGSKA come from the germline V gene (reference sequence).

The V and J genes are TRBV2 and TRBJ2-1; TRBD2 agrees at 7 bases. V shed 10 bases and J 10 bases; nucleotides not matched to a gene: 16. Looked up from germline, CDR1 is SNHLY and CDR2 is FYNNEI. This CDR3 has 14 amino acids. Here the CDR3 reads CATTSGALAGEQFF. The CDR3 DNA is TGTGCCACTACAAGCGGGGCCCTCGCGGGGGAGCAGTTCTTC.

V is TRBV18 and J is TRBJ1-2; D is uncertain. Trimming removed 2 bases at V and 2 bases at J, with 6 bases between. Looked up from germline, CDR1 is KGHSH and CDR2 is LQKENI. The CDR3 spans 13 residues. CDR3 nucleotide sequence: TGTGCCAGCTCACCATCCAGAAACTATGGCTACACCTTC. This gives the protein CASSPSRNYGYTF.

The chain recombines TRBV20-1 with TRBJ2-3; D gene uncertain. V lost 2 bases, J lost 1 base, and 13 bases lay in between. The V gene's germline CDR1 is DFQATT and CDR2 SNEGSKA (reference sequence). The CDR3 is made up of 15 amino acids. CDR3 amino acids: CSARKTSWGTDTQYF. The CDR3 DNA follows: TGCAGTGCTAGAAAGACAAGTTGGGGCACAGATACGCAGTATTTT.

This clonotype was detected only a few times. The CDR3 nucleotides read TGTGCCAGTAGCGCTGCCACTGAAGCTTTCTTT. It is translated as CASSAATEAFF. The chain employs TRBV19 and TRBJ1-1; D remains unclear. Trimming took off 6 bases at V and 4 bases at J, with 6 bases between the two ends. CDR1 and CDR2 from the germline V gene are LNHDA and SQIVND (reference sequence). The length of the CDR3 is 11 residues.

There are a few counts of this clonotype. This chain links TRBV5-1 with TRBJ2-1; 7 bases map to TRBD2. J was trimmed by 6 bases and V by 4 bases; bases with no gene match: 10. The CDR3 consists of 15 residues. The germline CDR1 and CDR2 sequences are SGHRS and YFSETQ. This CDR3 is CASSQLTAGSNEQFF. The CDR3 DNA sequence: TGCGCCAGCAGCCAGCTTACAGCGGGATCCAATGAGCAGTTCTTC. The complete variable domain, with remaining parts taken from reference TRBV5-1 and TRBJ2-1, reads KAGVTQTPRYLIKTRGQQVTLSCSPISGHRSVSWYQQTPGQGLQFLFEYFSETQRNKGNFPGRFSGRQFSNSRSEMNVSTLELGDSALYLCASSQLTAGSNEQFFGPGTRLTVL.

In this sample, this clonotype turned up a few times. The rearrangement links TRBV12-3 or TRBV12-4 to TRBJ2-7, with a possible D match to TRBD2 (6 bases). This CDR3 spans 14 amino acids. V was clipped by 4 bases and J by 0 bases, with 10 bases between them. The CDR3 loop is CASSSLTSSYEQYF. In DNA form, the CDR3 reads TGTGCCAGCAGTTCCTTGACTAGCTCCTACGAGCAGTACTTC.

The V and J genes are TRBV7-3 and TRBJ2-1; 9 nucleotides match TRBD2. Germline V lookup: CDR1 SGHTA, CDR2 FQGTGA. With V trimmed by 2 bases and J by 6 bases, 2 bases remained unmatched. The CDR3 has 14 residues. The CDR3 protein is CASSLAGLANEQFF. CDR3 DNA: TGTGCCAGCAGCTTAGCGGGACTAGCCAATGAGCAGTTCTTC.

This sequence joins TRBV14 and TRBJ2-3; TRBD2 might be the D (6 bases). V was cut by 0 bases and J by 5 bases, with 15 bases left in between. The CDR3 has 16 residues. The germline V gene has CDR1 SGHDN and CDR2 FVKESK. Here the CDR3 DNA reads TGTGCCAGCAGCCAAGATTGGGGGAGGTTCGTAGATACGCAGTATTTT. Amino acid sequence: CASSQDWGRFVDTQYF.

The chain uses TRBV25-1 and TRBJ1-5; weak D call: TRBD1 (5 bases). This CDR3 is 13 amino acids long. With 9 bases removed from V and 3 bases from J, the gap between germline ends came to 12 bases. Germline lookup yields CDR1 MGHDK and CDR2 SYGVNS. The CDR3 loop is CARNRKNNQPQHF. The CDR3 coding sequence is TGTGCCAGAAACAGGAAAAACAATCAGCCCCAGCATTTT.

This rearrangement joins TRBV4-1 to TRBJ2-2; D remains unclear. The CDR3 runs to 15 residues. Deletions cut 4 bases from V and 4 bases from J, with 13 bases between. The germline CDR1 and CDR2 sequences are MGHRA and YSYEKL. The CDR3 loop reads CASSLSLGITGELFF. CDR3 nucleotide sequence: TGCGCCAGCAGCCTAAGCTTAGGAATCACCGGGGAGCTGTTTTTT.

The chain joins TRBV5-1 to TRBJ1-1; tentatively, D is TRBD1 (6 bases). The CDR3 totals 15 residues. Trimming cost V 1 base and J 1 base, with 11 bases left between them. Looked up from germline, CDR1 is SGHRS and CDR2 is YFSETQ. The CDR3 nucleotides are TGCGCCAGCAGCTTGTCGGACAGCCGGAACACTGAAGCTTTCTTT. Residues: CASSLSDSRNTEAFF. The complete variable domain, with remaining parts taken from reference TRBV5-1 and TRBJ1-1, reads KAGVTQTPRYLIKTRGQQVTLSCSPISGHRSVSWYQQTPGQGLQFLFEYFSETQRNKGNFPGRFSGRQFSNSRSEMNVSTLELGDSALYLCASSLSDSRNTEAFFGQGTRLTVV.

The V and J genes are TRBV5-1 and TRBJ1-5; D call uncertain. Per the germline V gene, CDR1 is SGHRS and CDR2 is YFSETQ. The CDR3 consists of 15 residues. V lost 1 base to trimming and J lost 3 bases, with 11 bases between them. The CDR3 DNA reads as TGCGCCAGCAGCTTGTCAACGTCCCCCAATCAGCCCCAGCATTTT. Translation gives CASSLSTSPNQPQHF.

This clonotype was seen a handful of times. V gene TRBV30 combines with J gene TRBJ2-4; perhaps TRBD1 as D (7 bases). The CDR3 loop spans 14 amino acids. The ends were cut back, 3 bases at V and 7 bases at J, with 16 bases in the middle. CDR1 and CDR2 from the germline V gene are GTSNPN and SVGIG (reference sequence). CDR3 in DNA: TGTGCCTGGAGCCGACAGGGTGGGAGGAACATTCAGTACTTC. This translates into CAWSRQGGRNIQYF.